This T cell receptor (beta chain) stems from a study of cytomegalovirus exposure and HLA in healthy donors. Study summary: Within the Caucasian-associated ancestry cluster were around four fifths of the roughly 430 genotyped donors.

There are a few counts of this clone. Antigen unknown. Primers: 60 Vbeta forward and 13 Jbeta reverse. Measured with immunoSEQ multiplex PCR; TCRdb has only the in-frame clones, and not every one. The table includes 170,000 or so clones, over 75% detected once. Findings and limits, study-wide: By HLA locus, TCR association rates varied in a later analysis, with DRB1 showing the most and HLA-C the fewest.

This CDR3 spans 14 amino acids. The ends lost 2 bases at V and 6 bases at J; junction bases unmatched: 5. In germline, CDR1 is SGHNT, CDR2 YYREEE (reference sequence). V is TRBV5-4 and J is TRBJ2-7; 10 nucleotides match TRBD1. The receptor was isolated from a woman in her twenties or thirties in good health and CMV-seronegative. The sequenced material came from PBMCs. The CDR3 nucleotides are TGTGCCAGCAGCTTAAGACAGGGGGCGGTCGAGCAGTACTTC. It encodes CASSLRQGAVEQYF.